Detailed here is one T cell receptor (beta chain). The CDR3 length is 17 residues. Per germline, CDR1 SEHNR and CDR2 FQNEAQ (reference sequence). Trimming took 3 bases from V and 1 from J, leaving 18 bases between them. These data come from a study of T cell changes during pregnancy in multiple sclerosis. TCRdb's table, derived via immunoSEQ multiplex PCR, lists solely in-frame clones and lacks some. The sample yields tens of thousands of clones, around 94% seen once. This specimen consisted of CD8+ T cells from peripheral blood mononuclear cells, obtained in the third trimester of pregnancy. This chain connects TRBV7-9 to TRBJ1-2; tentative D call: TRBD1 (6 bases). This TCR came from a female donor in good health, enrolled as a control in a pregnancy study. This CDR3 reads CASSFGGTNELNYGYTF. For the CDR3, the DNA is TGTGCCAGCAGCTTTGGTGGGACAAATGAACTTAACTATGGCTACACCTTC.